This T cell receptor (beta chain) was captured in a study of cytomegalovirus exposure and HLA in healthy donors. Across the study: Earlier work reported 110 million or so unique TCR beta sequences from 180 million or so T cells.

Broader study findings: In a later analysis, HLA-associated TCR beta chains were more clonally expanded than equally common others. It was reported that the classifier diagnosed cytomegalovirus status with high specificity and sensitivity in both the original and validation cohorts. According to an earlier analysis, most TCR beta V segments yielded productive rearrangements about 90% or about 30% of the time.

CDR3 size: 16 residues. The germline V gene encodes CDR1 SQVTM and CDR2 ANQGSEA. The ends lost 6 bases at V and 4 bases at J; junction bases unmatched: 14. Points on this clone: Its target is unknown.

The PCR ran on 60 Vbeta and 13 Jbeta primers. Repertoires were generated with immunoSEQ multiplex PCR, while TCRdb's copy carries only in-frame clones and drops some. The data show around 110,000 clones, about 71% seen once. V and J are TRBV29-1 and TRBJ2-3; 9 nucleotides match TRBD2. The receptor was derived from a boy aged 5-17 years in good health and CMV-seronegative. Material: PBMCs. The CDR3 loop reads CSVIEPRLAVSDTQYF. The CDR3 DNA is TGCAGCGTGATCGAGCCCCGACTAGCGGTATCAGATACGCAGTATTTT.